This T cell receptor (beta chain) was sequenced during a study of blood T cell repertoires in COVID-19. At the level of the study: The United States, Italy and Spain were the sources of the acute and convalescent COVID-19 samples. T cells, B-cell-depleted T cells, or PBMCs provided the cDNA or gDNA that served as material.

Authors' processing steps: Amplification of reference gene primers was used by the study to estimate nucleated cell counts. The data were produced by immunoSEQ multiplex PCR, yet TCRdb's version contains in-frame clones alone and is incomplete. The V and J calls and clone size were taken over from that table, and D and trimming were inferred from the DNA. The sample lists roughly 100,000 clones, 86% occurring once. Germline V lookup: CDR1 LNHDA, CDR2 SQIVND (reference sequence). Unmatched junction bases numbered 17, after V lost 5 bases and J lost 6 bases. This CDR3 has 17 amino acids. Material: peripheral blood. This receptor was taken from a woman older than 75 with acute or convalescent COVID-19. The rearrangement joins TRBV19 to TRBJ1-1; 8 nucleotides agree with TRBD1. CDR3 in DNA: TGTGCCAGTAGTTCCACCTCCACACAGGGGGTTTTCGCTGAAGCTTTCTTT. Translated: CASSSTSTQGVFAEAFF.